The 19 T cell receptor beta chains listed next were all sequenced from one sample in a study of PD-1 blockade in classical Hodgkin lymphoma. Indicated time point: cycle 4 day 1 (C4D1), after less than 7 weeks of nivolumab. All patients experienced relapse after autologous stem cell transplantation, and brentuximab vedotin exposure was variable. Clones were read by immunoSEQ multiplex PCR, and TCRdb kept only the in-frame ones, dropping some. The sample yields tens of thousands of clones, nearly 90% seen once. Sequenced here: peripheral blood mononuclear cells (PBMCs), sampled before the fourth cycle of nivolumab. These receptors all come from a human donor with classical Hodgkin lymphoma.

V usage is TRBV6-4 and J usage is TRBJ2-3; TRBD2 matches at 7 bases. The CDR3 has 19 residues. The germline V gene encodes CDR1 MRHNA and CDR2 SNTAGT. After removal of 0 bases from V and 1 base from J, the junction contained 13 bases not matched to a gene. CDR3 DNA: TGTGCCAGCAGTGACTCGACAAGCGGGATGTCTCAGGGCACAGATACGCAGTATTTT. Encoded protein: CASSDSTSGMSQGTDTQYF.

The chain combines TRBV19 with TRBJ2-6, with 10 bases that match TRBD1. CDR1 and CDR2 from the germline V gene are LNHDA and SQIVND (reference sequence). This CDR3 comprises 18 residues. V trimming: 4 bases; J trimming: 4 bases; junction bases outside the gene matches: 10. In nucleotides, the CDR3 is TGTGCCAGTAGTAAATCCGGGACAGGGGCCTCCGGGGCCAACGTCCTGACTTTC. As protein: CASSKSGTGASGANVLTF.

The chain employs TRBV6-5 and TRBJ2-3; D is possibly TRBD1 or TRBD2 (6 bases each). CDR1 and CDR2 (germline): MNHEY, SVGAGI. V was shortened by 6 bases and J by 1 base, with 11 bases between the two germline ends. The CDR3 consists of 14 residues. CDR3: CASRRDTGTDTQYF. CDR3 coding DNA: TGTGCCAGCAGGCGGGACACTGGCACAGATACGCAGTATTTT.

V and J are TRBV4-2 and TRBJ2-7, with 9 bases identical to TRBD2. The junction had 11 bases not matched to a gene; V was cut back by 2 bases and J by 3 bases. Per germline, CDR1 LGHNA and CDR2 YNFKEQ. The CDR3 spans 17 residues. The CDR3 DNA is TGTGCCAGCAGCCAACCGTGGCTAGCGGGAAGGGTCTACGAGCAGTACTTC. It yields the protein CASSQPWLAGRVYEQYF.

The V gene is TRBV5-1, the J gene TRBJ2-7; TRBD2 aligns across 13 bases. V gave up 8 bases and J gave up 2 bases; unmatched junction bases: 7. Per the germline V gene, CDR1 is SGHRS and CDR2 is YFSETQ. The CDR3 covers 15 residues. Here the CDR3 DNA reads TGCGCCAGTAGAAGACTAGCGGGAGGACCCTACGAGCAGTACTTC. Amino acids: CASRRLAGGPYEQYF.

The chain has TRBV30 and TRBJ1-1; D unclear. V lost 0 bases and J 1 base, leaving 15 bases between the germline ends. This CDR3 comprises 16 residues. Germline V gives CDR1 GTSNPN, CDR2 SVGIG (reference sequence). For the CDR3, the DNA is TGTGCCTGGAGTGTACCTAGTAACCCCAAGAACACTGAAGCTTTCTTT. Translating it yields CAWSVPSNPKNTEAFF. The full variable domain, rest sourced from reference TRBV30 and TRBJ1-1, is SQTIHQWPATLVQPVGSPLSLECTVEGTSNPNLYWYRQAAGRGLQLLFYSVGIGQISSEVPQNLSASRPQDRQFILSSKKLLLSDSGFYLCAWSVPSNPKNTEAFFGQGTRLTVV.

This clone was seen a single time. The chain's CDR3 is CASSRGQGNTEAFF. For the CDR3, the DNA is TGTGCCAGCAGCCGGGGACAGGGGAACACTGAAGCTTTCTTT. This chain connects TRBV5-4 to TRBJ1-1, with 9 bases aligning to TRBD1. Germline CDR1 reads SGHNT; CDR2 reads YYREEE (reference sequence). J lost 1 base, V lost 4 bases, and 2 bases had no gene match. This CDR3 is 14 amino acids long.

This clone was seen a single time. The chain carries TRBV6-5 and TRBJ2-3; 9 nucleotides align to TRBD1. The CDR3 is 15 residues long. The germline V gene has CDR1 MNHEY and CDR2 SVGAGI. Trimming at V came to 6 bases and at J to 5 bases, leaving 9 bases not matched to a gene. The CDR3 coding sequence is TGTGCCAGCAGAAGAACAGGGGGCTTGGTAGATACGCAGTATTTT. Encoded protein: CASRRTGGLVDTQYF.

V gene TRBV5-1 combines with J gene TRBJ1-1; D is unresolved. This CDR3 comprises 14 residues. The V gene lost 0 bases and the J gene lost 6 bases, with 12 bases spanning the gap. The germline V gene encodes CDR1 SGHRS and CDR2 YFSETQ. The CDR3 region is CASSLEVPYAEAFF. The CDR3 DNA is TGCGCCAGCAGCTTGGAAGTGCCGTACGCTGAAGCTTTCTTT. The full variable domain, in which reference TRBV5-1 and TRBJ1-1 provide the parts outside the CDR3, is KAGVTQTPRYLIKTRGQQVTLSCSPISGHRSVSWYQQTPGQGLQFLFEYFSETQRNKGNFPGRFSGRQFSNSRSEMNVSTLELGDSALYLCASSLEVPYAEAFFGQGTRLTVV.

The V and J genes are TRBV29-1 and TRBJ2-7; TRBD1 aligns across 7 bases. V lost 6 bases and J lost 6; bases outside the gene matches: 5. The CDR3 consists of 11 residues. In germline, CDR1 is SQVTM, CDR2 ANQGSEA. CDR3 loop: CSVERGLEQYF. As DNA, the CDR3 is TGCAGCGTCGAAAGGGGGCTCGAGCAGTACTTC.

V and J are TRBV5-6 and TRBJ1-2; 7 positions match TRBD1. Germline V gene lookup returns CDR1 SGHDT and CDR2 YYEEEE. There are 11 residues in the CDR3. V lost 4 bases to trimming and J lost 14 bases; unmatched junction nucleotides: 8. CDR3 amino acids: CASSLEDRPTF. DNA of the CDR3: TGTGCCAGCAGCCTCGAGGACAGGCCAACCTTC.

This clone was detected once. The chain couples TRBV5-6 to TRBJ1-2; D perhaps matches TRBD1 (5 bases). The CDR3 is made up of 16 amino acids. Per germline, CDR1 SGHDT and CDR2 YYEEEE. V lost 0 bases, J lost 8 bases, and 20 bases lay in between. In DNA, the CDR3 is TGTGCCAGCAGCTTGGAATCGGGTCAGGGCCTCGGGGGCTACACCTTC. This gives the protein CASSLESGQGLGGYTF.

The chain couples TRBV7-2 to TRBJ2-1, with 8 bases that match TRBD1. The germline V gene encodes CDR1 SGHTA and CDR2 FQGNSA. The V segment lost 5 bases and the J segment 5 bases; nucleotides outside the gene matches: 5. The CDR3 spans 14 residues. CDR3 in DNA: TGTGCCAGCAGCCCGCAGACAGGGGACAATGAGCAGTTCTTC. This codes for CASSPQTGDNEQFF.

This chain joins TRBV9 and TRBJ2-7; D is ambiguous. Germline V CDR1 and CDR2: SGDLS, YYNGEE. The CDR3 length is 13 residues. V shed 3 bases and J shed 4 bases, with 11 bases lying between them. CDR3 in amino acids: CASSEDYQYEQYF. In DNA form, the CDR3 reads TGTGCCAGCAGCGAGGATTACCAGTACGAGCAGTACTTC.

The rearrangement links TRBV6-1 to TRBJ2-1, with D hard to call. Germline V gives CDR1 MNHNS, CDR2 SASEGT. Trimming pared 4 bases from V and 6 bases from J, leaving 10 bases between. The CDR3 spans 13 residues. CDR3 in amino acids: CASSGPSRNEQFF. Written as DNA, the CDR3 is TGTGCCAGCAGTGGACCTAGTCGCAATGAGCAGTTCTTC.

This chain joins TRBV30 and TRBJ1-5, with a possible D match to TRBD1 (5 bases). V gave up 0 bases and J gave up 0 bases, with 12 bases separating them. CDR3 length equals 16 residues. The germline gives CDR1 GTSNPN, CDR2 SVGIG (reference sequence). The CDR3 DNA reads TGTGCCTGGAGTGTTGGGGGGTCGAATAGCAATCAGCCCCAGCATTTT. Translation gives CAWSVGGSNSNQPQHF.

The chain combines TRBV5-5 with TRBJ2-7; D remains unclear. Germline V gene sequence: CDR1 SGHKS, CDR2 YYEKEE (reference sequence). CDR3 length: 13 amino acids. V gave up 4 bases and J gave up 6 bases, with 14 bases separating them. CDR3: CASSPGRSSEQYF. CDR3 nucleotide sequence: TGTGCCAGCAGCCCTGGCCGCAGTAGCGAGCAGTACTTC.

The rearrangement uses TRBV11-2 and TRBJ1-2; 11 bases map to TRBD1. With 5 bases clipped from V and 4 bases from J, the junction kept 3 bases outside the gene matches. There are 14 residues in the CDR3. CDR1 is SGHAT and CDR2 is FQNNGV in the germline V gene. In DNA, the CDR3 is TGTGCCAGCAGCCCCGGGACAGGGGGCTATGGCTACACCTTC. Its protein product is CASSPGTGGYGYTF.

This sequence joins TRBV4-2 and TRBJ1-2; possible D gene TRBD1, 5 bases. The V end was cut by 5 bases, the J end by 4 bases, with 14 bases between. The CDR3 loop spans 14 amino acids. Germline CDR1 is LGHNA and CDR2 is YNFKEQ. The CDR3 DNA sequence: TGTGCCAGCAGCTTTAGTTCGGGGACCTATGGCTACACCTTC. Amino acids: CASSFSSGTYGYTF.